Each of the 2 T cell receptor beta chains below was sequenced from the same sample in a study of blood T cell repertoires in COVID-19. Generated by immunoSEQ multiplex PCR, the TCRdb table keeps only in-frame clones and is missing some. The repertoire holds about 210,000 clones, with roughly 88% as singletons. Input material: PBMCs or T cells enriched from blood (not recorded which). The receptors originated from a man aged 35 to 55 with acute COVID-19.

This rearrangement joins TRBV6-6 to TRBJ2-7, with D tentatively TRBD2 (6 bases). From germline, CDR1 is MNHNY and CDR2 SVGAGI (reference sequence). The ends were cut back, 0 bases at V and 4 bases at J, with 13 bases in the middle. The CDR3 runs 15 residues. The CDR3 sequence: CASSYSPGAPYEQYF. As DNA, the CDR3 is TGTGCCAGCAGTTACTCCCCGGGAGCCCCGTACGAGCAGTACTTC.

This chain's CDR3 is CASSRGLAGADEQYF. The DNA for the CDR3 is TGTGCCAGCAGCCGAGGACTAGCGGGAGCGGACGAGCAGTACTTC. The chain links TRBV4-2 to TRBJ2-7, with 13 positions matching TRBD2. The CDR3 has 15 amino acids. V lost 4 bases, J lost 5 bases, and 5 bases stayed unmatched. Germline-derived CDR1 and CDR2 are LGHNA and YNFKEQ.